This TCR beta chain was recovered during a study of PD-L1 blockade in urothelial cancer. Study details: Atezolizumab was started by patients at some point between 2014 and 2015 at 1,200 mg intravenously every 3 weeks. Patients with male sex and bladder-origin urothelial cancer accounted for about nine tenths of the roughly 29 enrolled. Blood was evaluated 3 weeks (second dose) and 6 weeks after therapy began.

The V gene's germline CDR1 is SGDLS and CDR2 YYNGEE. The CDR3 spans 16 residues. The V gene end was trimmed by 2 bases and the J gene end by 5 bases; junction bases not matched to a gene: 10. Assay used: immunoSEQ multiplex PCR; TCRdb lists only in-frame clones, some missing. The table records around 92,000 clones, more than 80% of them present only once. Time point here: pretreatment peripheral blood. The diagnosis in patients was locally advanced or metastatic urothelial carcinoma. The source of this sequence is a woman aged 80 or over with urothelial cancer. Sequences were derived from PBMCs, sampled around atezolizumab (anti-PD-L1) treatment. This chain joins TRBV9 and TRBJ1-2; TRBD1 matches 9 bases. The chain's CDR3 is CASSVSGGQGGYGYTF. The CDR3 DNA sequence: TGTGCCAGCAGCGTGAGCGGGGGACAGGGTGGGTATGGCTACACCTTC. Variable domain in full (rest from reference TRBV9 and TRBJ1-2): DSGVTQTPKHLITATGQRVTLRCSPRSGDLSVYWYQQSLDQGLQFLIQYYNGEERAKGNILERFSAQQFPDLHSELNLSSLELGDSALYFCASSVSGGQGGYGYTFGSGTRLTVV.